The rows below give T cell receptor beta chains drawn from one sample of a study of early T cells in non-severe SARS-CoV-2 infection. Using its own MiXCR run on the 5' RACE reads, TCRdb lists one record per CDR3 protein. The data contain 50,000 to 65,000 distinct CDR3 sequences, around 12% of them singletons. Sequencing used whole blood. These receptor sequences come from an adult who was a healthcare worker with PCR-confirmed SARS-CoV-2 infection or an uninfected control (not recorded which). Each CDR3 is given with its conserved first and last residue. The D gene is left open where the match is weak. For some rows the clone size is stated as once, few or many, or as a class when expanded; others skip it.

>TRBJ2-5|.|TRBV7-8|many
TGTGCCAGCAGCTTAGAAGCCGAGACCCAGTACTTC
CASSLEAETQYF
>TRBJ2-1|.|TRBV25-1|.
TGTGCCAGCAGTGCCTTAGTGGAGCAGTTCTTC
CASSALVEQFF
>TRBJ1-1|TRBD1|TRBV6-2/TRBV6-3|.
TGTGCCAGCAGTTACTCGTCAGGGGGAGGCACTGAAGCTTTCTTT
CASSYSSGGGTEAFF
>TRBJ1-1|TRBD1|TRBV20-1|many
TGCAGTGCTCCGGACAGGGGAAGAACTGAAGCTTTCTTT
CSAPDRGRTEAFF
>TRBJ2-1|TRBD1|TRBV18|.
TGTGCCAGCTCACCACTTCGACAGGGTTGGAATGAGCAGTTCTTC
CASSPLRQGWNEQFF
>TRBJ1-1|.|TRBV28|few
TGTGCCAGCAGTTTAAGGGGTCTGAACACTGAAGCTTTCTTT
CASSLRGLNTEAFF
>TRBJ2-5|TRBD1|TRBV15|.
TGTGCCACCAGCAGCCTCACACCGGGACAGGGGAGGGAGACCCAGTACTTC
CATSSLTPGQGRETQYF
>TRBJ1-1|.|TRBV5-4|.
TGTGCCAGCAGCCCACCGGGGGCCCTGAACACTGAAGCTTTCTTT
CASSPPGALNTEAFF
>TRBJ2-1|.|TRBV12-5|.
TGTGCTACCGCCCCCGGGGGGCCCTACAATGAGCAGTTCTTC
CATAPGGPYNEQFF
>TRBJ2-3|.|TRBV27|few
TGTGCCAGCAGTTCCCGTGCAGATACGCAGTATTTT
CASSSRADTQYF
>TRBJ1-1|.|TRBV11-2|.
TGTGCCAGCAGCTCAAATAAACGGGTCACTGAAGCTTTCTTT
CASSSNKRVTEAFF
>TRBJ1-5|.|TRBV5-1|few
TGCGCCAGCAGCTGGGCATCAGGGTATGATCAGCCCCAGCATTTT
CASSWASGYDQPQHF
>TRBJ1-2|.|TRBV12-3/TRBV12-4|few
TGTGCCAGCAGTTTAGCAACGTCAGCCCTCGGCTATGGCTACACCTTC
CASSLATSALGYGYTF
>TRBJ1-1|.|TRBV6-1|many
TGTGCCAGCACCGGACAGCCGAACACTGAAGCTTTCTTT
CASTGQPNTEAFF
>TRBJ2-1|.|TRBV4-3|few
TGCGCCAGCAGCCAATCGGCGGGGACTGAGCAGTTCTTC
CASSQSAGTEQFF
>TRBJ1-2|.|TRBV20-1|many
TGCAGTGCTAGAGCCACAGGGATCTATGGCTACACCTTC
CSARATGIYGYTF
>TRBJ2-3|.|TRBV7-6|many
TGTGCCAGCAGTTTAGGGGTCGGGGATACGCAGTATTTT
CASSLGVGDTQYF
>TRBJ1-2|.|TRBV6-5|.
TGTGCCAGCAGTCCCGGACAGAACTATGGCTACACCTTC
CASSPGQNYGYTF
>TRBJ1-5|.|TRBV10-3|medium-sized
TGTGCCATCAGTGACAGCAATCAGCCCCAGCATTTT
CAISDSNQPQHF
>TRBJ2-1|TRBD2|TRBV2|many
TGTGCCAGCAGTGCCCGGGGGGGCGGCAATGAGCAGTTCTTC
CASSARGGGNEQFF
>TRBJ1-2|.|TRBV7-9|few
TGTGCCAGCAGCCCCGGCCGCAGGAATGGCTACACCTTC
CASSPGRRNGYTF
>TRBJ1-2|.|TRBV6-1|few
TGTGCCAGCAGTGATACGCTCCCCCCCCTTCGACAGGAGATAAACTATGGCTACACCTTC
CASSDTLPPLRQEINYGYTF
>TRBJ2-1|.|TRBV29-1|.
TGCAGCGTTTCCCGGGGTTACAATGAGCAGTTCTTC
CSVSRGYNEQFF
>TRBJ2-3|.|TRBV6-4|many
TGTGCCAGCAGTCCAGGGGTGAGCACAGATACGCAGTATTTT
CASSPGVSTDTQYF
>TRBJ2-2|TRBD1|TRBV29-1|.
TGCAGCGTTACGAGACAGGGATTCGGGGAGCTGTTTTTT
CSVTRQGFGELFF
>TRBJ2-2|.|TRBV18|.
TGTGCCAGCTCACCACTTCAGGGGAAGAACACCGGGGAGCTGTTTTTT
CASSPLQGKNTGELFF
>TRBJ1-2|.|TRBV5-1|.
TGCGCCAGCAGCTTTACAGGATACTATGGCTACACCTTC
CASSFTGYYGYTF
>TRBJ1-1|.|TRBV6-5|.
TGTGCCAGCACCCCACCGGGACGGAGAACCTCTGAAGCTTTCTTT
CASTPPGRRTSEAFF
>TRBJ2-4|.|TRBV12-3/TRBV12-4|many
TGTGCCAGCAGTTTTGGTCCCCTTGGGGGCATTCAGTACTTC
CASSFGPLGGIQYF
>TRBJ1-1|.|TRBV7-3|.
TGTGCCAGCAGCTTAACGTGGGATCCGAACACTGAAGCTTTCTTT
CASSLTWDPNTEAFF
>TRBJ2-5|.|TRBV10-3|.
TGTGCCATCAGCTACCGTACAGGGCAAGAGACCCAGTACTTC
CAISYRTGQETQYF
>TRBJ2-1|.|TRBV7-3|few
TGTGCCAGCAGCTTTCAGGGGACGCTCTACAATGAGCAGTTCTTC
CASSFQGTLYNEQFF
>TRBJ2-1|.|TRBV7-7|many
TGTGCTAGCAGCTTAAGCCTAGCTGGAGAGCAGTTCTTC
CASSLSLAGEQFF
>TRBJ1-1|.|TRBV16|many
TGTGCCAGCAGCCAAGATGCCGGCACTGAAGCTTTCTTT
CASSQDAGTEAFF
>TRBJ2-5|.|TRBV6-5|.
TGTGCCAGCAGTTACCTATCCCACCAGGGGACCCAGTACTTC
CASSYLSHQGTQYF
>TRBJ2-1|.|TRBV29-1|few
TGCAGCGTTCGCCGGCTAACAACCCAACTTTACAATGAGCAGTTCTTC
CSVRRLTTQLYNEQFF
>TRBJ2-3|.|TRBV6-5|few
TGTGCCAGCAGTTACTCAGGAAGGGGAGGCATGGGACCAACCTACACAGATACGCAGTATTTT
CASSYSGRGGMGPTYTDTQYF
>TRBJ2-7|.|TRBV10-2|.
TGCGCCACAAGAATTCAGGCGTCCTACGAGCAGTACTTC
CATRIQASYEQYF
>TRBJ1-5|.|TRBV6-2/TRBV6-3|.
TGTGCCAGCAGTTACTCTATGGGGGCCAGCCAGCCCCAGCATTTT
CASSYSMGASQPQHF
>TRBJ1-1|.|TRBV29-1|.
TGCAGCGCCCAATTTAACACTGAAGCTTTCTTT
CSAQFNTEAFF
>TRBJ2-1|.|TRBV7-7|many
TGTGCTAGCAGCTTAGCCCTTGCGGATGAGCAGTTCTTC
CASSLALADEQFF
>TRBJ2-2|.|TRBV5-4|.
TGTGCCAGCAGCTTGGGGGGGCGGGACACCGGGGAGCTGTTTTTT
CASSLGGRDTGELFF
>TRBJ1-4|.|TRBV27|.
TGTGCCAGCAGTTTAACGAGAAGATCGGGAAAACTGTTTTTT
CASSLTRRSGKLFF
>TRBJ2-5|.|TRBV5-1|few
TGCGCCAGCAGCAACCGGGACGGCCAAGAGACCCAGTACTTC
CASSNRDGQETQYF
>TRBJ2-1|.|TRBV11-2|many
TGTGCCAGCAGCCCCCCCGCGTCTTTGGAGCAGTTCTTC
CASSPPASLEQFF
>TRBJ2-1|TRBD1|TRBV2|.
TGTGCCACGCCAGGGGGCGTTGAGCAGTTCTTC
CATPGGVEQFF
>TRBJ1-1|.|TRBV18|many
TGTGCCAGCTCACCAGGTGAGGCCGCTGGAGCTTTCTTT
CASSPGEAAGAFF
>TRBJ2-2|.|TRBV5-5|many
TGTGCCAGCAGCTTGGCGGGGAACACCGGGGAGCTGTTTTTT
CASSLAGNTGELFF
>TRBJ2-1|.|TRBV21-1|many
TGTGCCAGCAGCAACATGGTGCGGCGGGGATACTACAATGAGCAGTTCTTC
CASSNMVRRGYYNEQFF
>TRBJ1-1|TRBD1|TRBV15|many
TGTGCCACCAGCAGAGGAGCCGGGACAGAAGAAGCTTTCTTT
CATSRGAGTEEAFF
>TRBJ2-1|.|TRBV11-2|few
TGTGCCAGCAGCCACCGGGACACCGCCTACAATGAGCAGTTCTTC
CASSHRDTAYNEQFF
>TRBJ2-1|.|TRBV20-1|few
TGCAGTGCTAGGCTCGGGGGCCAAGCCTACAATGAGCAGTTCTTC
CSARLGGQAYNEQFF
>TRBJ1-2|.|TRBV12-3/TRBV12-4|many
TGTGCCAGCAGTTTATACACAGGTCGGAACTATGGCTACACCTTC
CASSLYTGRNYGYTF
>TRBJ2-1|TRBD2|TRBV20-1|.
TGCAGTGCCTCCCCGGGACTAGCTGGGGAGCAGTTCTTC
CSASPGLAGEQFF
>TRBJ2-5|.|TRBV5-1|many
TGCGCCAGCAGCCACGGTATATTTCAAGAGACCCAGTACTTC
CASSHGIFQETQYF
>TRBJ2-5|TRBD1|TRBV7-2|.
TGTGCCAGCATGCCCGAGGGTCAGGGGGCCTGGGAGACCCAGTACTTC
CASMPEGQGAWETQYF
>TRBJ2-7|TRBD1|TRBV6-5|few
TGTGCCAGCAGCATAGGGACAGGGGGCGAAGGGCAGTACTTC
CASSIGTGGEGQYF
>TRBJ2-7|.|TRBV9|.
TGTGCCAGCAGCGCGGGGGGCCTCCAATACGAGCAGTACTTC
CASSAGGLQYEQYF
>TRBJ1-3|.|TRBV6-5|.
TGTGCCAGCAGTTACTCGCCTGGGGGCTGGGGAAACACCATATATTTT
CASSYSPGGWGNTIYF
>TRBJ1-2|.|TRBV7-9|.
TGTGCCAGCAGCTTCCCCGTTGCTGGTGCCCCCAACTATGGCTACACCTTC
CASSFPVAGAPNYGYTF